Each of the 16 T cell receptor beta chains below was sequenced from the same sample in a study of beta chain features in type 1 diabetes. TCRB transcripts that were expressed got sequenced, as all of the isolated RNA had been reverse transcribed. Using immunoSEQ multiplex PCR, the repertoire was profiled, and TCRdb retains in-frame clones only, with some absent. This table holds 120,000 to 150,000 clones, 6.9% found once. Input material: central memory CD4+ T cells from blood. The receptors come from a woman in her twenties or thirties in good health.

This clone was found many times. This chain links TRBV7-9 with TRBJ2-2, with TRBD2 identical over 7 bases. The CDR3 sequence is 17 residues long. The junction had 13 bases not matched to a gene; V was cut back by 2 bases and J by 7 bases. Germline CDR1 reads SEHNR; CDR2 reads FQNEAQ (reference sequence). The CDR3 DNA follows: TGTGCCAGCAGCTTACGTTCGGCGGGAGTGCGTGGCGGGGAGCTGTTTTTT. The encoded protein is CASSLRSAGVRGGELFF.

The gene calls are TRBV6-9 and TRBJ1-1, with 8 bases fitting TRBD1. Germline CDR1 reads MNHGY; CDR2 reads SVAAGI. After removal of 6 bases from V and 6 bases from J, the junction contained 15 bases not matched to a gene. The CDR3 has 16 amino acids. CDR3 residues: CASRLPTRGRKSEAFF. CDR3 coding DNA: TGTGCCAGCAGATTACCGACCAGGGGGCGCAAGTCTGAAGCTTTCTTT.

The CDR3 loop reads CASSLGGGLGPYNEQFF. The CDR3 region has the DNA TGTGCCAGCAGCTTAGGCGGGGGACTAGGCCCTTACAATGAGCAGTTCTTC. V is TRBV11-3 and J is TRBJ2-1; 8 nucleotides agree with TRBD2. V shed 1 base, J shed 4 bases, and the junction held 9 bases outside the gene matches. The length of the CDR3 is 17 residues. Germline CDR1 is SGHNT and CDR2 is YENEEA.

There are a few counts of this clone. The V gene is TRBV7-3, the J gene TRBJ2-3; no reliable D call. Trimming cost V 5 bases and J 0 bases, with 3 bases left between them. The CDR3 extends over 12 amino acids. Looked up from germline, CDR1 is SGHTA and CDR2 is FQGTGA. The CDR3 DNA reads TGTGCCAGCAGCCCTAGCACAGATACGCAGTATTTT. It translates to CASSPSTDTQYF.

In its sample, this clone was seen a few times. The chain uses TRBV7-2 and TRBJ2-1, with TRBD2 matching over 14 bases. V gave up 4 bases and J gave up 9 bases; unmatched junction bases: 5. The CDR3 runs to 15 residues. CDR1 is SGHTA and CDR2 is FQGNSA in the germline V gene. CDR3: CASSSGLAGGPEQFF. The CDR3 DNA sequence: TGTGCCAGCAGCTCCGGACTAGCGGGAGGCCCTGAGCAGTTCTTC.

This clone was seen more than once but under ten times. V usage is TRBV1 and J usage is TRBJ1-3. TRBV1 is listed as a pseudogene. CDR3 length equals 15 residues. The CDR3 nucleotides read TGCACCAGCAGCCAATCTCGAGTCTCTGGAAACACCATATATTTT. It specifies CTSSQSRVSGNTIYF.

This clone came up many times. Other nucleotide sequences from this sample produce the same CDR3. This chain uses TRBV5-1 with TRBJ2-5; 9 bases match TRBD1. The CDR3 is made up of 15 amino acids. The trim removed 3 bases at V and 2 bases at J, leaving 5 bases unmatched. Germline CDR1 and CDR2: SGHRS and YFSETQ. The CDR3 is CASSSGTGLQETQYF. The DNA for the CDR3 is TGCGCCAGCAGCTCGGGGACAGGGCTACAAGAGACCCAGTACTTC.

This clone was counted a few times. The chain joins TRBV27 to TRBJ2-1, with 7 bases identical to TRBD1. With 2 bases clipped from V and 7 bases from J, the junction kept 5 bases outside the gene matches. Germline CDR1 is MNHEY and CDR2 is SMNVEV (reference sequence). The CDR3 runs 14 residues. CDR3 residues: CASSLRMTGNEQFF. CDR3 coding DNA: TGTGCCAGCAGTTTACGAATGACAGGGAATGAGCAGTTCTTC.

The rearrangement links TRBV9 to TRBJ2-3; possible D gene TRBD2, 6 bases. V shed 4 bases and J shed 0 bases, with 18 bases lying between them. From germline, CDR1 is SGDLS and CDR2 YYNGEE. The CDR3 runs 17 residues. Here the CDR3 reads CASSKSSGPPSTDTQYF. As DNA, the CDR3 is TGTGCCAGCAGCAAAAGCAGCGGGCCTCCTAGCACAGATACGCAGTATTTT.

The table lists this clone with a few counts. This chain links TRBV4-2 with TRBJ2-3; TRBD1 is a possible D gene (5 bases). Per germline, CDR1 LGHNA and CDR2 YNFKEQ. Trimming removed 6 bases from V and 0 bases from J, with 10 bases in between. The CDR3 totals 14 residues. CDR3 sequence (DNA): TGTGCCAGCAGAAATCAGGGCAGCACAGATACGCAGTATTTT. Translated: CASRNQGSTDTQYF.

The table lists this clone with a few counts. The chain couples TRBV19 to TRBJ2-1, with TRBD2 matching 14 bases. Trimming cost V 5 bases and J 4 bases; bases outside gene matches: 7. There are 17 residues in the CDR3. The V gene's germline CDR1 is LNHDA and CDR2 SQIVND (reference sequence). The DNA for the CDR3 is TGTGCCAGTAGTGCCGGGACTAGCGGGAGTTGGTACAATGAGCAGTTCTTC. Translated, it gives CASSAGTSGSWYNEQFF.

This clone was recorded a few times. V is TRBV10-3 and J is TRBJ2-1; D is possibly TRBD1 (6 bases). Trimming removed 0 bases at V and 7 bases at J, with 10 bases between. The germline V gene has CDR1 ENHRY and CDR2 SYGVKD. This CDR3 region has 14 residues. DNA of the CDR3: TGTGCCATCAGTGAGTCGGGGACAAAAAATGAGCAGTTCTTC. Protein: CAISESGTKNEQFF.

CDR3 nucleotides: TGTGCCAGCAGCAAAGTCAGGGACAGGGAGGGCACAGATACGCAGTATTTT. Translated, it gives CASSKVRDREGTDTQYF. The chain carries TRBV21-1 and TRBJ2-3; the table's D call of TRBD1 was not tested on the DNA. TRBV21-1 is annotated as a pseudogene. This CDR3 comprises 17 residues.

This clone was counted a few times. V gene TRBV29-1 combines with J gene TRBJ2-7; perhaps TRBD1 as D (6 bases). The V end lost 6 bases, the J end lost 4 bases, and 16 bases lay between the germline ends. From germline, CDR1 is SQVTM and CDR2 ANQGSEA. The length of the CDR3 is 13 residues. The CDR3 region is CSVTGTLGYEQYF. The DNA for the CDR3 is TGCAGCGTCACCGGGACATTAGGATACGAGCAGTACTTC.

The CDR3 reads CASSPLAAGENTQYF. The CDR3 nucleotides read TGTGCCAGCAGCCCCCTGGCCGCCGGAGAGAATACGCAGTATTTT. The J gene is TRBJ2-3, the V gene TRBV11-1; D unresolved. Deletions cut 5 bases from V and 7 bases from J, with 19 bases between. This CDR3 contains 15 residues. Germline CDR1 SGHAT, CDR2 FQDESV (reference sequence).

This clone was seen ten or more times. J is TRBJ2-5 and V is TRBV6-6; TRBD1 is a possible D gene (7 bases). Trimming shortened V by 6 bases and J by 5 bases, and 13 bases separated the two germline ends. This CDR3 comprises 13 residues. Germline values: CDR1 MNHNY, CDR2 SVGAGI (reference sequence). CDR3 sequence: CASRRQGGETQYF. CDR3 sequence (DNA): TGTGCCAGCAGGAGACAGGGAGGCGAGACCCAGTACTTC.